The 29 T cell receptor beta chains given below trace back to one sample, sequenced in a study of breast tumors, draining lymph nodes, adjacent tissues. TCRdb reprocessed the multiplex PCR reads via MiXCR and lists one record per CDR3 protein. Among about 140,000 distinct CDR3 sequences listed, about 33% were seen once. The lymph nodes were axillary draining lymph nodes from breast cancer patients. Sequenced: axillary lymph node tissue. These receptors all come from a female donor with breast cancer. Some clones in this sample may be carry-over from other donors' samples.

This clonotype has a count of ten or more. This sequence joins TRBV4-1 and TRBJ2-6, with D tentatively TRBD2 (6 bases). V gave up 3 bases and J gave up 0 bases, with 9 bases separating them. Germline CDR1 MGHRA, CDR2 YSYEKL. The CDR3 covers 16 residues. This CDR3 reads CASSHRGSSGANVLTF. The CDR3 region has the DNA TGCGCCAGCAGCCACCGGGGGAGCTCTGGGGCCAACGTCCTGACTTTC.

This clonotype was observed at least ten times. This rearrangement joins TRBV2 to TRBJ2-7, with 8 bases aligning to TRBD1. The CDR3 extends over 14 amino acids. Germline CDR1 and CDR2: SNHLY and FYNNEI. V was clipped by 6 bases and J by 0 bases; unmatched bases: 4. In DNA, the CDR3 is TGTGCCAGCAGCGGACAGGGCTACTCCTACGAGCAGTACTTC. Translated, it gives CASSGQGYSYEQYF.

This clonotype was observed many times. This chain connects TRBV7-3 to TRBJ2-1; D unresolved. CDR1 is SGHTA, CDR2 FQGTGA, per germline. This CDR3 region has 15 residues. Trimming left V 1 base short and J 8 bases short, with 15 bases between. CDR3: CASSLNPTGLDEQFF. In nucleotides, the CDR3 is TGTGCCAGCAGCTTAAACCCTACGGGCTTGGATGAGCAGTTCTTC.

This clonotype has ten or more counts. The chain carries TRBV11-2 and TRBJ2-5, with D perhaps being TRBD1 or TRBD2 (5 bases each). The V gene lost 5 bases and the J gene lost 6 bases, with 16 bases spanning the gap. This CDR3 comprises 14 residues. CDR1 is SGHAT and CDR2 is FQNNGV in the germline V gene. In DNA form, the CDR3 reads TGTGCCAGCAGCACCACTAGGGGCGGGCAGACCCAGTACTTC. Its translation: CASSTTRGGQTQYF. Complete variable domain (other parts from reference TRBV11-2 and TRBJ2-5): EAGVAQSPRYKIIEKRQSVAFWCNPISGHATLYWYQQILGQGPKLLIQFQNNGVVDDSQLPKDRFSAERLKGVDSTLKIQPAKLEDSAVYLCASSTTRGGQTQYFGPGTRLLVL.

This sequence joins TRBV7-2 and TRBJ2-7; TRBD2 matches 10 bases. CDR1 and CDR2 (germline): SGHTA, FQGNSA. This CDR3 spans 16 amino acids. The CDR3 DNA follows: TGTGCCAGCAGCTTAGGGCTAGCGGGGGCCGGATACGGGCAGTACGTC. This encodes CASSLGLAGAGYGQYV.

Of note for this clonotype: It may be a read error: a sequence one base away is much more abundant. This rearrangement joins TRBV3-2 to TRBJ1-2. TRBV3-2 constitutes a pseudogene. The CDR3 runs to 17 residues. CDR3 loop: CAGSQACGGDGFDGYTF. As DNA, the CDR3 is TGTGCCGGCAGCCAAGCTTGCGGGGGGGATGGGTTCGATGGCTACACCTTC.

As for this clonotype: One end of the junction fails to match germline, which may point to a read error. The V call is TRBV20-1, the J call TRBJ2-7; tentatively, D is TRBD1 (6 bases). From germline, CDR1 is DFQATT and CDR2 SNEGSKA (reference sequence). The CDR3 has 11 residues. The CDR3, as DNA: TGCAGCGCCTCAGGGGACGGCGAGCAGTCCTTC. Translating it yields CSASGDGEQSF.

This clonotype was counted many times. CDR3 sequence: CSAVDFNYGYTF. The CDR3 DNA reads TGCAGTGCTGTAGACTTTAACTATGGCTACACCTTC. This rearrangement joins TRBV20-1 to TRBJ1-2; D call uncertain. V lost 5 bases and J 1 base, leaving 8 bases between the germline ends. The CDR3 consists of 12 residues. Germline CDR1 DFQATT, CDR2 SNEGSKA (reference sequence).

As concerns this clonotype: A clone one base away is much larger, so this may be a read error. J is TRBJ2-5 and V is TRBV6-1; D gene unclear. V lost 5 bases, J lost 8 bases, and 12 bases lay in between. The CDR3 loop spans 12 amino acids. Germline assignment: CDR1 MNHNS and CDR2 SASEGT. CDR3 sequence: CASSQDAPTQYF. The DNA for the CDR3 is TGTGCCAGCAGTCAAGATGCCCCCACCCAGTACTTC.

This clonotype occurred many times. The chain is built from TRBV9 and TRBJ1-6, with D tentatively TRBD1 (5 bases). The length of the CDR3 is 13 residues. Trimming took off 4 bases at V and 13 bases at J, with 15 bases between the two ends. Germline CDR1 reads SGDLS; CDR2 reads YYNGEE. The CDR3 here is CASSTRDSGPLHF. In DNA, the CDR3 is TGTGCCAGCAGCACGCGGGACTCGGGCCCCCTCCACTTT. Drawing the rest from reference TRBV9 and TRBJ1-6, the complete variable domain is DSGVTQTPKHLITATGQRVTLRCSPRSGDLSVYWYQQSLDQGLQFLIQYYNGEERAKGNILERFSAQQFPDLHSELNLSSLELGDSALYFCASSTRDSGPLHFGNGTRLTVT.

This chain joins TRBV12-3 or TRBV12-4 and TRBJ1-1; maybe TRBD1 (6 bases). The CDR3 is 16 residues long. V was clipped by 8 bases and J by 0 bases, with 19 bases between them. CDR3 amino acids: CASSYPAGGLNTEAFF. In nucleotides, the CDR3 is TGTGCCAGCTCCTATCCGGCCGGGGGCTTGAACACTGAAGCTTTCTTT.

This clonotype has a handful of counts. This may be a read error, as it is one base from a much larger clone. The chain combines TRBV2 with TRBJ2-1; weak D call: TRBD2 (6 bases). The CDR3 is 14 amino acids. CDR1 SNHLY and CDR2 FYNNEI come from the germline V gene. This chain's CDR3 is CASKRDSSYNGQFF. CDR3 bases: TGTGCCAGCAAACGGGACTCCTCCTACAATGGGCAGTTCTTC.

This clonotype was observed a few times. The chain joins TRBV28 to TRBJ1-4; D is uncertain. This CDR3 has 15 amino acids. Germline V gives CDR1 MDHEN, CDR2 SYDVKM. Trimming pared 6 bases from V and 10 bases from J, leaving 21 bases between. CDR3 in DNA: TGTGCCAGCAGCGACTTTTCTCCCACCGGGTTAAAACTGTTTTTT. Translation gives CASSDFSPTGLKLFF.

In this sample, this clonotype turned up many times. The V call is TRBV25-1, the J call TRBJ1-3; TRBD1 aligns across 8 bases. This CDR3 comprises 18 residues. Germline V gives CDR1 MGHDK, CDR2 SYGVNS. With V trimmed by 2 bases and J by 2 bases, 11 bases remained unmatched. Here the CDR3 DNA reads TGTGCCAGCAGTGAACCCGACAGGGGCGCTGGGACTGGAAACACCATATATTTT. Protein sequence: CASSEPDRGAGTGNTIYF.

The table lists this clonotype with many counts. The chain uses TRBV30 and TRBJ1-2; possible D gene TRBD1, 6 bases. The CDR3 is made up of 13 amino acids. Looked up from germline, CDR1 is GTSNPN and CDR2 is SVGIG (reference sequence). V was cut by 2 bases and J by 8 bases, with 15 bases left in between. The CDR3 reads CAWSPPRGGGYTF. In DNA form, the CDR3 reads TGTGCCTGGAGTCCCCCCAGGGGCGGAGGCTACACCTTC.

The chain links TRBV6-5 to TRBJ2-4; 7 bases line up with TRBD1. After removal of 4 bases from V and 14 bases from J, the junction contained 11 bases not matched to a gene. Germline values: CDR1 MNHEY, CDR2 SVGAGI. The CDR3 sequence is 13 residues long. CDR3 residues: CASSSRTGANEYF. CDR3 nucleotide sequence: TGTGCCAGCAGTTCCCGAACAGGGGCTAACGAGTACTTC.

This clonotype was recorded many times. The V and J genes are TRBV4-1 and TRBJ1-2, with 8 bases aligning to TRBD1. Germline CDR1 MGHRA, CDR2 YSYEKL. V trimming: 0 bases; J trimming: 4 bases; junction bases outside the gene matches: 4. This CDR3 spans 15 amino acids. DNA for the CDR3: TGCGCCAGCAGCCAAGACGGACAGGGTTCCTATGGCTACACCTTC. Its protein is CASSQDGQGSYGYTF.

This clonotype was seen at least ten times. The V gene is TRBV5-1, the J gene TRBJ1-2; TRBD1 matches at 8 bases. CDR1 is SGHRS and CDR2 is YFSETQ in the germline V gene. The CDR3 is 15 residues long. V lost 2 bases, J lost 5 bases, and 8 bases stayed unmatched. The CDR3 reads CASSFGQGGDYGYTF. The CDR3 nucleotides are TGCGCCAGCAGCTTCGGACAGGGAGGAGATTATGGCTACACCTTC.

At least ten counts were recorded for this clonotype. The chain is built from TRBV20-1 and TRBJ1-5, with unresolved D. V dropped 1 base and J dropped 6 bases, with 7 bases sitting between them. The CDR3 totals 12 residues. The germline V gene has CDR1 DFQATT and CDR2 SNEGSKA (reference sequence). CDR3 protein: CSARVLAQPQHF. CDR3 bases: TGCAGTGCTAGAGTTTTGGCTCAGCCCCAGCATTTT.

The chain carries TRBV6-2 or TRBV6-3 and TRBJ2-3; 9 nucleotides agree with TRBD1. With V trimmed by 8 bases and J by 4 bases, 4 bases remained unmatched. This CDR3 is built from 13 residues. Germline values: CDR1 MNHEY, CDR2 SVGEGT. The CDR3 DNA is TGTGCCAGCGGAAGACAGGGGGCAGATACGCAGTATTTT. Amino acid sequence: CASGRQGADTQYF.

This clonotype was observed many times. The V gene is TRBV7-9, the J gene TRBJ2-1, with D perhaps matching TRBD1 or TRBD2 (5 bases each). Trimming stripped 6 bases from V and 9 bases from J, with 18 bases between. The germline gives CDR1 SEHNR, CDR2 FQNEAQ (reference sequence). The CDR3 contains 14 residues. The CDR3: CASRPDSPRGEQFF. CDR3 nucleotide sequence: TGTGCCAGCAGACCAGACAGCCCCCGGGGTGAGCAGTTCTTC.

The rearrangement uses TRBV6-4 and TRBJ2-7; a possible D gene is TRBD2 (5 bases). Deletions cut 5 bases from V and 3 bases from J, with 20 bases between. The germline V gene encodes CDR1 MRHNA and CDR2 SNTAGT. The CDR3 contains 16 residues. CDR3 loop: CASSPNAEERLYEQYV. CDR3 nucleotide sequence: TGTGCCAGCAGTCCCAATGCGGAAGAGCGGCTCTACGAGCAGTACGTC.

V is TRBV29-1 and J is TRBJ2-5; possibly TRBD2 for D (7 bases). Between the trimmed V and J ends, which lost 8 bases and 5 bases, there was a span of 15 bases. CDR1 SQVTM and CDR2 ANQGSEA come from the germline V gene. This CDR3 has 12 residues. The CDR3 nucleotides are TGCAGCCACGTAGGGGGAGGGGAGACCCAGTACTTC. Residues: CSHVGGGETQYF. The whole variable domain, remainder taken from reference TRBV29-1 and TRBJ2-5, is SAVISQKPSRDICQRGTSLTIQCQVDSQVTMMFWYRQQPGQSLTLIATANQGSEATYESGFVIDKFPISRPNLTFSTLTVSNMSPEDSSIYLCSHVGGGETQYFGPGTRLLVL.

This clonotype has a count of ten or more. The rearrangement links TRBV6-6 to TRBJ2-5; 11 positions agree with TRBD2. This CDR3 has 16 residues. CDR1 and CDR2 from the germline V gene are MNHNY and SVGAGI (reference sequence). The J segment lost 3 bases and the V segment lost 7 bases, leaving 10 bases of the junction unmatched. The CDR3 here is CASNPLGLAAEETQYF. CDR3 coding DNA: TGTGCCAGCAACCCTTTGGGACTAGCGGCGGAAGAGACCCAGTACTTC.

This clonotype appeared many times. The chain uses TRBV4-1 and TRBJ1-2; TRBD1 is a possible D gene (5 bases). V lost 0 bases and J lost 0, with 17 bases in between. This CDR3 contains 18 residues. Germline values: CDR1 MGHRA, CDR2 YSYEKL. Here the CDR3 DNA reads TGCGCCAGCAGCCAAGAAGGGGTAAGGACCTCAGCTAACTATGGCTACACCTTC. Translation: CASSQEGVRTSANYGYTF.

This clonotype was picked up many times. The J gene is TRBJ2-5, the V gene TRBV9; the match to TRBD2 covers 14 bases. The CDR3 is 17 amino acids. Germline CDR1 is SGDLS and CDR2 is YYNGEE. Trimming at V came to 4 bases and at J to 5 bases, leaving 10 bases not matched to a gene. This CDR3 is CASSPQGGTSGGETQYF. The CDR3, as DNA: TGTGCCAGCAGCCCCCAAGGGGGGACTAGCGGGGGTGAGACCCAGTACTTC.

This chain connects TRBV19 to TRBJ1-1; D perhaps matches TRBD1 (5 bases). The CDR3 loop spans 14 amino acids. V gave up 3 bases and J gave up 0 bases, with 8 bases separating them. CDR1 and CDR2 from the germline V gene are LNHDA and SQIVND (reference sequence). In nucleotides, the CDR3 is TGTGCCAGTAGTATGAACAGGATGAACACTGAAGCTTTCTTT. Its translation: CASSMNRMNTEAFF.

Concerning this clonotype itself: Here the CDR3 omits its conserved ending phenylalanine or tryptophan, so a read error is the likely source. It is unclear where the CDR3 begins or ends on the DNA, so no DNA is shown, and the CDR3 is as TCRdb lists it. The chain combines TRBV6-5 with TRBJ1-6. Germline values: CDR1 MNHEY, CDR2 SVGAGI. The CDR3 sequence runs 8 residues, both termini included. CDR3 in amino acids: CASSYSLL.

This clonotype was picked up many times. The chain uses TRBV11-2 and TRBJ2-1; the match to TRBD1 covers 7 bases. Germline V gives CDR1 SGHAT, CDR2 FQNNGV. With V trimmed by 0 bases and J by 0 bases, 5 bases remained unmatched. The CDR3 sequence is 17 residues long. The CDR3 loop is CASSLEQGKSSYNEQFF. CDR3 coding DNA: TGTGCCAGCAGCTTAGAACAGGGGAAGAGCTCCTACAATGAGCAGTTCTTC.